A selection of T cell receptor beta chains follows, all from one sample in a study of response to subunit inactivated influenza vaccine. In TCRdb, the RT-PCR reads were re-called with MiXCR into one record per CDR3 protein. The sample includes over 650,000 distinct CDR3 sequences, about 18% of them seen just once. The sample was PBMCs from blood, taken approximately 5 days after vaccination. The receptors come from a man aged 45-60 years who received an inactivated influenza vaccine. The CDR3 runs from the conserved cysteine through the conserved F or W. A D gene is named only where the DNA matches it firmly. The size field is filled for only some rows; it gives once, few, many or a size class.

v_gene: TRBV7-6
d_gene: .
abundance: .
j_gene: TRBJ2-3
CDR3nt: TGTGCCAGCAGCTTAGGCTCTCTCGGGGGACGTGCTGATACGCAGTATTTT
CDR3aa: CASSLGSLGGRADTQYF

v_gene: TRBV2
d_gene: .
abundance: .
j_gene: TRBJ1-4
CDR3nt: TGTGCCAGCAGTGAAGCCCCTGAAAAACTGTTTTTT
CDR3aa: CASSEAPEKLFF

v_gene: TRBV28
d_gene: TRBD1
abundance: .
j_gene: TRBJ1-4
CDR3nt: TGTGCCAGCAGTTTCGGGGACAGAGGCGTAAAACTGTTTTTT
CDR3aa: CASSFGDRGVKLFF

v_gene: TRBV6-6
d_gene: .
abundance: few
j_gene: TRBJ1-2
CDR3nt: TGTGCCAGCAGTAATCGAAACTATGGCTACACCTTC
CDR3aa: CASSNRNYGYTF

v_gene: TRBV12-3/TRBV12-4
d_gene: .
abundance: many
j_gene: TRBJ2-7
CDR3nt: TGTGCCAGCTCCCGAGCGGGTCCCTCCTACGAGCAGTACTTC
CDR3aa: CASSRAGPSYEQYF

v_gene: TRBV29-1
d_gene: TRBD1
abundance: few
j_gene: TRBJ1-2
CDR3nt: TGCAGCGTTGACCAAGCGGGACAGGGGGCTGGCTACACCTTC
CDR3aa: CSVDQAGQGAGYTF

v_gene: TRBV6-1
d_gene: .
abundance: few
j_gene: TRBJ1-5
CDR3nt: TGTGCCAGCAGGAGACAGGTTAATCAGCCCCAGCATTTT
CDR3aa: CASRRQVNQPQHF

v_gene: TRBV15
d_gene: TRBD1
abundance: .
j_gene: TRBJ2-6
CDR3nt: TGTGCCACCAGCAAGGCAGGGGGATCCGCTGGGGCCAACGTCCTGACTTTC
CDR3aa: CATSKAGGSAGANVLTF

v_gene: TRBV5-1
d_gene: .
abundance: few
j_gene: TRBJ1-5
CDR3nt: TGCGCCAGCAGCCCCCAGACAGGAGGAGGGCAGCCCCAGCATTTT
CDR3aa: CASSPQTGGGQPQHF

v_gene: TRBV7-3
d_gene: .
abundance: few
j_gene: TRBJ2-3
CDR3nt: TGTGCCAGCAGCTTAAGGCACTTTAGCACAGATACGCAGTATTTT
CDR3aa: CASSLRHFSTDTQYF

v_gene: TRBV20-1
d_gene: .
abundance: few
j_gene: TRBJ2-7
CDR3nt: TGCAGTGCTAGAGATCTAGGACTCCAGTCGGAGCAGTACTTC
CDR3aa: CSARDLGLQSEQYF

v_gene: TRBV29-1
d_gene: .
abundance: .
j_gene: TRBJ1-5
CDR3nt: TGCAGCGTTTCGGAGATGGGGGGGAGGGATCAGCCCCAGCATTTT
CDR3aa: CSVSEMGGRDQPQHF

v_gene: TRBV12-3/TRBV12-4
d_gene: TRBD1
abundance: .
j_gene: TRBJ1-2
CDR3nt: TGTGCCAGCAGGCAACAGGGGACCTATGGCTACACCTTC
CDR3aa: CASRQQGTYGYTF

v_gene: TRBV20-1
d_gene: .
abundance: many
j_gene: TRBJ1-2
CDR3nt: TGCAGTGCTAGAGACCCACCTTTTCTAGTCTGGGATGGCTACACCTTC
CDR3aa: CSARDPPFLVWDGYTF

v_gene: TRBV12-5
d_gene: TRBD2
abundance: .
j_gene: TRBJ2-7
CDR3nt: TGTGCTAGTGGTTTGCCCCGGACTAGCGGGAGGTTTCCCTACGAGCAGTACTTC
CDR3aa: CASGLPRTSGRFPYEQYF

v_gene: TRBV7-2
d_gene: TRBD2
abundance: .
j_gene: TRBJ2-3
CDR3nt: TGTGCCAGCAGCTTAGGGGGGACTAGCACAACCCATACGCAGTATTTT
CDR3aa: CASSLGGTSTTHTQYF

v_gene: TRBV6-5
d_gene: .
abundance: .
j_gene: TRBJ2-1
CDR3nt: TGTGCCAGCAGTTACGGTACAGGGTGGAGCTCCTACAATGAGCAGTTCTTC
CDR3aa: CASSYGTGWSSYNEQFF

v_gene: TRBV5-4
d_gene: .
abundance: .
j_gene: TRBJ2-7
CDR3nt: TGTGCCAGCAGCAGCGCGCTGGGCAGCTACGAGCAGTACTTC
CDR3aa: CASSSALGSYEQYF

v_gene: TRBV4-2
d_gene: .
abundance: few
j_gene: TRBJ1-5
CDR3nt: TGTGCCAGCAGCCAAGAAGAAGGAGGGCACCAGCCCCAGCATTTT
CDR3aa: CASSQEEGGHQPQHF

v_gene: TRBV7-9
d_gene: TRBD1
abundance: .
j_gene: TRBJ2-1
CDR3nt: TGTGCCAGCAGCTTAGGGACAGGGATTTACAATGAGCAGTTCTTC
CDR3aa: CASSLGTGIYNEQFF

v_gene: TRBV6-1
d_gene: TRBD1
abundance: .
j_gene: TRBJ1-1
CDR3nt: TGTGCCAGCAGTGAAAGTGGACAGGCGAGAGGTTTCTTT
CDR3aa: CASSESGQARGFF

v_gene: TRBV10-3
d_gene: TRBD1
abundance: .
j_gene: TRBJ2-5
CDR3nt: TGTGCCATCGGCCAGGGGGTGAACCAAGAGACCCAGTACTTC
CDR3aa: CAIGQGVNQETQYF

v_gene: TRBV10-3
d_gene: .
abundance: few
j_gene: TRBJ2-7
CDR3nt: TGTGCCATAGGTTTCGAGCAGTACTTC
CDR3aa: CAIGFEQYF

v_gene: TRBV20-1
d_gene: .
abundance: .
j_gene: TRBJ1-6
CDR3nt: TGCAGTGCTCCCAGTTTGGACAGCCCTGGGACTTCACCCCTCCACTTT
CDR3aa: CSAPSLDSPGTSPLHF

v_gene: TRBV5-5
d_gene: TRBD2
abundance: .
j_gene: TRBJ2-1
CDR3nt: TGTGCCAGCAGCCCGGTCACCGGGACTAGCGGCAATGAGCAGTTCTTC
CDR3aa: CASSPVTGTSGNEQFF

v_gene: TRBV7-8
d_gene: .
abundance: few
j_gene: TRBJ1-6
CDR3nt: TGTGCCAGCAGCTTAGATCACAGGCTGAATTCACCCCTCCACTTT
CDR3aa: CASSLDHRLNSPLHF

v_gene: TRBV9
d_gene: .
abundance: .
j_gene: TRBJ2-7
CDR3nt: TGTGCCAGCAGCGACGGAAGGAGCCCTTTTGGCGGTGGCGAGCAGTACTTC
CDR3aa: CASSDGRSPFGGGEQYF

v_gene: TRBV6-2/TRBV6-3
d_gene: .
abundance: few
j_gene: TRBJ2-7
CDR3nt: TGTGCCAGCAGGCCATCTAACTACGAGCAGTACTTC
CDR3aa: CASRPSNYEQYF

v_gene: TRBV5-1
d_gene: TRBD2
abundance: .
j_gene: TRBJ2-1
CDR3nt: TGCGCCAGCAGCTTGATACCCACTAGCGGGAATAGAAGAGGCTCCTACAATGAGCAGTTCTTC
CDR3aa: CASSLIPTSGNRRGSYNEQFF

v_gene: TRBV12-3/TRBV12-4
d_gene: TRBD2
abundance: .
j_gene: TRBJ2-3
CDR3nt: TGTGCCAGCACCTCGTGGGAGGGTTATACGCAGTATTTT
CDR3aa: CASTSWEGYTQYF

v_gene: TRBV12-3/TRBV12-4
d_gene: .
abundance: few
j_gene: TRBJ1-2
CDR3nt: TGTGCCAGCACTCTGGGACCAGACTATGGCTACACCTTC
CDR3aa: CASTLGPDYGYTF

v_gene: TRBV20-1
d_gene: .
abundance: .
j_gene: TRBJ2-7
CDR3nt: TGCAGTGCTAGAGATGTGACAGTGGGTTTAGTAGAGCAGTACTTC
CDR3aa: CSARDVTVGLVEQYF

v_gene: TRBV6-2/TRBV6-3
d_gene: .
abundance: few
j_gene: TRBJ2-7
CDR3nt: TGTGCCAGCAGTTACCCCCGACAGCGGAGGAACTACGAGCAGTACTTC
CDR3aa: CASSYPRQRRNYEQYF

v_gene: TRBV20-1
d_gene: TRBD2
abundance: few
j_gene: TRBJ2-3
CDR3nt: TGCAGTGCTAGAGATCGGCTAGCGGGAGGGCCGGGGTTGCAGTATTTT
CDR3aa: CSARDRLAGGPGLQYF

v_gene: TRBV6-5
d_gene: TRBD2
abundance: few
j_gene: TRBJ2-7
CDR3nt: TGTGCCAGCAGTTCTCGACTAGCGGGGCTCCTCTACGAGCAGTACTTC
CDR3aa: CASSSRLAGLLYEQYF

v_gene: TRBV7-2
d_gene: .
abundance: few
j_gene: TRBJ1-5
CDR3nt: TGTGCCAGCAGCTTAGGGGTCGGTGGGGTGAGGAGTCAGCCCCAGCATTTT
CDR3aa: CASSLGVGGVRSQPQHF

v_gene: TRBV24-1
d_gene: TRBD1
abundance: .
j_gene: TRBJ2-2
CDR3nt: TGTGCCACCAGTTATACAGGGGTCACCGGGGAGCTGTTTTTT
CDR3aa: CATSYTGVTGELFF

v_gene: TRBV12-3/TRBV12-4
d_gene: .
abundance: .
j_gene: TRBJ2-4
CDR3nt: TGTGCCAGCAGTTCTGAGGGTTTAGCCAAAAACATTCAGTACTTC
CDR3aa: CASSSEGLAKNIQYF

v_gene: TRBV6-5
d_gene: TRBD2
abundance: .
j_gene: TRBJ2-3
CDR3nt: TGTGCCAGCAGTTACTCACCTAGCGGGTCTAGCACAGATACGCAGTATTTT
CDR3aa: CASSYSPSGSSTDTQYF

v_gene: TRBV4-3
d_gene: .
abundance: few
j_gene: TRBJ1-2
CDR3nt: TGCGCCAGCAGCCTCTTGGGGGGAGACGGCTACACCTTC
CDR3aa: CASSLLGGDGYTF